This T cell receptor (beta chain) was profiled in a study of blood T cell repertoires in COVID-19. Whole-study context: Sites across the United States, Italy and Spain contributed samples from acute and convalescent COVID-19.

In the source study's methods: Estimation of nucleated cell counts was performed using reference gene primer amplification. Profiling relied on immunoSEQ multiplex PCR, and the TCRdb table lists in-frame clones only, not all of them. V and J calls and clone size are those listed in that table; D and trimming were worked out from the DNA. This sample carries 100,000 to 150,000 clones, about four fifths of them seen once, and the ten largest clones take about 12%. The CDR3 consists of 15 residues. The ends were cut back, 2 bases at V and 1 base at J, with 12 bases in the middle. Per germline, CDR1 LNHNV and CDR2 YYDKDF (reference sequence).

The V call is TRBV15, the J call TRBJ2-7; a possible D gene is TRBD2 (5 bases). Sequencing was done on a sample of peripheral blood. The clonotype was recovered from a man aged 60 to 75 with acute or convalescent COVID-19. The CDR3 sequence: CATSRQGGFSYEQYF. The CDR3 region has the DNA TGTGCCACCAGCAGACAAGGCGGGTTTTCCTACGAGCAGTACTTC.